This T cell receptor (beta chain) came from a study of cytomegalovirus exposure and HLA in healthy donors. The CDR3 is 15 amino acids. Germline CDR1 is MNHNY and CDR2 is SVGAGI (reference sequence). Trimming took 6 bases from V and 4 from J; bases not matched to a gene: 8. General study results and limits: Cytomegalovirus status was reportedly diagnosed by the classifier with high sensitivity and specificity.

The donors were members of the validation cohort, which comprised 90 to 150 subjects and was separate from the first cohort of roughly 700 subjects. As for this clone: Antigen: not known.

The method was immunoSEQ multiplex PCR; TCRdb's version includes in-frame clones alone and lacks a portion of them. This repertoire shows 150,000 to 200,000 clones, approximately 96% found once; its top ten account for about 0.89%. The specimen was PBMCs. This chain uses TRBV6-6 with TRBJ1-5; 8 bases agree with TRBD1. This TCR was recovered from a woman aged 18 to 35 in good health and CMV-seronegative. CDR3 region: CASSYVDRANQPQHF. In DNA form, the CDR3 reads TGTGCCAGCAGCTACGTGGACAGGGCGAATCAGCCCCAGCATTTT.